A single sample is the source of the 10 T cell receptor beta chains below, sequenced in a study of graft-versus-host responses after intestinal transplantation. The assay was immunoSEQ multiplex PCR, and TCRdb's table has in-frame clones only and misses some. The sample records tens of thousands of clones, roughly 89% being singletons. These receptors are not linked to any known antigen. The source was unstimulated CD4+ T cells sorted from spleen or lymph node cells, collected before intestinal transplant. All receptors come from a human donor who received an intestinal transplant.

This clone was seen more than once but under ten times. The chain has TRBV19 and TRBJ1-1; D is unclear. Germline V gene sequence: CDR1 LNHDA, CDR2 SQIVND (reference sequence). This CDR3 comprises 16 residues. V was trimmed by 6 bases and J by 1 base, leaving 18 bases between them. The CDR3, as DNA: TGTGCCAGTAGCCCTCTGTGGTCGCGGGAGAACACTGAAGCTTTCTTT. Translating it yields CASSPLWSRENTEAFF.

The chain is built from TRBV13 and TRBJ2-4; 10 bases are shared with TRBD1. CDR3 length: 17 amino acids. Per germline, CDR1 PRHDT and CDR2 FYEKMQ (reference sequence). V lost 5 bases, J lost 4 bases, and 11 bases stayed unmatched. The CDR3 is CASSPRTGTGEKNIQYF. Here the CDR3 DNA reads TGTGCCAGCAGCCCCCGGACCGGGACAGGGGAAAAAAACATTCAGTACTTC. The full variable domain, its missing parts supplied by reference TRBV13 and TRBJ2-4, is AAGVIQSPRHLIKEKRETATLKCYPIPRHDTVYWYQQGPGQDPQFLISFYEKMQSDKGSIPDRFSAQQFSDYHSELNMSSLELGDSALYFCASSPRTGTGEKNIQYFGAGTRLSVL.

This sequence joins TRBV11-2 and TRBJ1-3, with D uncertain. Trimming took 1 base from V and 15 from J, leaving 16 bases between them. This CDR3 has 13 residues. The germline gives CDR1 SGHAT, CDR2 FQNNGV. In DNA form, the CDR3 reads TGTGCCAGCAGCTTAGGTGGAAGCCCGACACAATATTTT. Translated: CASSLGGSPTQYF.

The rearrangement joins TRBV5-1 to TRBJ2-7; a weak D match, TRBD1 (5 bases). The V end lost 4 bases, the J end lost 2 bases, and 13 bases lay between the germline ends. CDR3 length: 14 residues. The germline V gene encodes CDR1 SGHRS and CDR2 YFSETQ. CDR3 sequence: CASSGQGETYEQYF. The CDR3 region has the DNA TGCGCCAGCAGCGGTCAGGGTGAGACCTACGAGCAGTACTTC.

This clone was counted a single time. The J gene is TRBJ1-2, the V gene TRBV5-6; 10 positions match TRBD1. The CDR3 loop spans 13 amino acids. Germline assignment: CDR1 SGHDT and CDR2 YYEEEE. The V segment lost 3 bases and the J segment 4 bases; nucleotides outside the gene matches: 0. CDR3 in amino acids: CASSWTGGYGYTF. The CDR3 DNA reads TGTGCCAGCAGCTGGACAGGGGGCTATGGCTACACCTTC.

The chain is built from TRBV18 and TRBJ1-1, with D possibly matching TRBD1 (6 bases). Germline CDR1 is KGHSH and CDR2 is LQKENI. The V end was cut by 2 bases, the J end by 4 bases, with 8 bases between. The CDR3 spans 13 residues. This chain's CDR3 is CASSPGRGTEAFF. CDR3 nucleotides: TGTGCCAGCTCACCAGGCAGGGGCACTGAAGCTTTCTTT.

This chain uses TRBV10-1 with TRBJ2-7; TRBD1 matches 9 bases. V lost 4 bases to trimming and J lost 4 bases; unmatched junction nucleotides: 5. Germline V gene lookup returns CDR1 WNHNN and CDR2 SYGVQD (reference sequence). The CDR3 is made up of 14 amino acids. The chain's CDR3 is CASSATGTGYEQYF. Written as DNA, the CDR3 is TGCGCCAGCAGTGCAACCGGGACAGGGTACGAGCAGTACTTC.

J is TRBJ2-7 and V is TRBV6-5; TRBD1 is a possible D gene (6 bases). The CDR3 totals 13 residues. Germline-derived CDR1 and CDR2 are MNHEY and SVGAGI. V lost 4 bases, J lost 3 bases, and 10 bases lay in between. The CDR3 loop is CASSWQGSYEQYF. The CDR3 DNA reads as TGTGCCAGCAGTTGGCAGGGGAGCTACGAGCAGTACTTC.

This clone is a singleton in its sample. The CDR3 DNA is TGTGCCAGCAGTTACGTAGACAGCCTTAACTATGGCTACACCTTC. This sequence encodes CASSYVDSLNYGYTF. The chain joins TRBV6-6 to TRBJ1-2; possible D gene TRBD1, 5 bases. Per the germline V gene, CDR1 is MNHNY and CDR2 is SVGAGI (reference sequence). There are 15 residues in the CDR3. V lost 2 bases and J 1 base, leaving 11 bases between the germline ends.

The chain uses TRBV19 and TRBJ2-1; 8 bases fit TRBD2. CDR3 size: 14 residues. V gave up 10 bases and J gave up 9 bases; unmatched junction bases: 14. The germline V gene has CDR1 LNHDA and CDR2 SQIVND (reference sequence). This chain's CDR3 is CATKTGTSPSEQFF. The DNA for the CDR3 is TGTGCCACTAAGACGGGGACTAGTCCCAGTGAGCAGTTCTTC.